Shown below are 10 T cell receptor beta chains from a single sample sequenced in a study of T cells after posttransplantation cyclophosphamide. Treatment was busulfan-fludarabine conditioning, a marrow graft, and cyclophosphamide on days +3 and +4. Sequenced by immunoSEQ multiplex PCR; TCRdb stores in-frame clones only, minus some. The table shows about 2,200 clones, with 69% occurring only once. Here the sequenced sample was PBMCs, taken after allogeneic stem cell transplant with posttransplant cyclophosphamide. These receptors came from a male patient aged 55 to 70 who received an allogeneic stem cell transplant from a related donor and was CMV-positive. Some T cells may have come from the graft donor.

The V gene is TRBV15, the J gene TRBJ2-1, with TRBD2 matching over 11 bases. Germline CDR1 LNHNV, CDR2 YYDKDF (reference sequence). This CDR3 is built from 15 residues. Losses at the gene ends were 3 bases for V and 5 bases for J; bases not matched to a gene: 3. The CDR3 bases are TGTGCCACCAGCAGTAGCGGGAGGGGGAACAATGAGCAGTTCTTC. It yields the protein CATSSSGRGNNEQFF.

This chain uses TRBV7-3 with TRBJ1-2, with 9 positions matching TRBD1. From germline, CDR1 is SGHTA and CDR2 FQGTGA. J lost 13 bases, V lost 6 bases, and 12 bases had no gene match. This CDR3 region has 13 residues. The CDR3 loop is CASSSDRDRVPTF. CDR3 DNA: TGTGCCAGCAGTTCAGACCGGGACAGGGTCCCCACCTTC.

The V call is TRBV5-4, the J call TRBJ1-1; TRBD1 matches 11 bases. The CDR3 length is 16 residues. V was clipped by 6 bases and J by 3 bases; unmatched bases: 10. From germline, CDR1 is SGHNT and CDR2 YYREEE (reference sequence). Here the CDR3 reads CASIDWGQGGYTEAFF. CDR3 DNA sequence: TGTGCCAGCATCGATTGGGGACAGGGGGGATACACTGAAGCTTTCTTT.

The J gene is TRBJ2-2, the V gene TRBV9; 8 bases are a match to TRBD2. Germline trimming cut 0 bases from V and 5 bases from J; bases unmatched to any gene: 3. From germline, CDR1 is SGDLS and CDR2 YYNGEE. The CDR3 runs 15 residues. The CDR3 nucleotides are TGTGCCAGCAGCGTAGAGACGGGGGGGACCGGGGAGCTGTTTTTT. This gives the protein CASSVETGGTGELFF.

This sequence joins TRBV27 and TRBJ2-3; TRBD2 aligns across 13 bases. The CDR3 length is 16 residues. The trim removed 5 bases at V and 5 bases at J, leaving 7 bases unmatched. Looked up from germline, CDR1 is MNHEY and CDR2 is SMNVEV (reference sequence). CDR3 DNA: TGTGCCAGCAGTGTTACTAGCGGGGGGGCCTTAGATACGCAGTATTTT. Protein: CASSVTSGGALDTQYF.

The rearrangement joins TRBV6-1 to TRBJ2-6, with D perhaps matching TRBD1 (5 bases). The CDR3 extends over 17 amino acids. Germline CDR1 and CDR2: MNHNS and SASEGT. Trimming cost V 4 bases and J 4 bases, with 17 bases left between them. As DNA, the CDR3 is TGTGCCAGCAGTGTACATAGACAGTCGTGGGGGGCCAACGTCCTGACTTTC. Protein sequence: CASSVHRQSWGANVLTF.

This sequence joins TRBV25-1 and TRBJ1-1, with a possible D match to TRBD1 (5 bases). This CDR3 has 14 residues. CDR1 MGHDK and CDR2 SYGVNS come from the germline V gene. V lost 6 bases and J 3 bases, leaving 14 bases between the germline ends. This CDR3 is CASSARGGDTEAFF. CDR3 nucleotide sequence: TGTGCCAGCAGCGCCCGGGGAGGGGACACTGAAGCTTTCTTT.

The V gene is TRBV5-6, the J gene TRBJ2-1, with D possibly TRBD2 on 6 matching bases. CDR3 length: 17 residues. Per the germline V gene, CDR1 is SGHDT and CDR2 is YYEEEE. Trimming left V 4 bases short and J 2 bases short, with 19 bases between. The CDR3 DNA is TGTGCCAGCAGCGCCATTGGTGGCGGGATCGCCTACAATGAGCAGTTCTTC. Its translation is CASSAIGGGIAYNEQFF.

This sequence joins TRBV15 and TRBJ1-4; D perhaps matches TRBD1 (6 bases). Deletions cut 4 bases from V and 7 bases from J, with 13 bases between. Germline CDR1 reads LNHNV; CDR2 reads YYDKDF (reference sequence). This CDR3 region has 14 residues. CDR3 in DNA: TGTGCCACCAGCACAACAGGGAGGGGTGAAAAACTGTTTTTT. Its translation: CATSTTGRGEKLFF.

V is TRBV7-3 and J is TRBJ2-3; possibly TRBD2 for D (5 bases). The V end was cut by 2 bases, the J end by 2 bases, with 8 bases between. Germline lookup yields CDR1 SGHTA and CDR2 FQGTGA. The CDR3 is 14 amino acids. DNA of the CDR3: TGTGCCAGCAGCTTATCGGGGTACACAGATACGCAGTATTTT. As protein: CASSLSGYTDTQYF. The variable domain in full, with the rest retrieved from reference TRBV7-3 and TRBJ2-3, is GAGVSQTPSNKVTEKGKYVELRCDPISGHTALYWYRQSLGQGPEFLIYFQGTGAADDSGLPNDRFFAVRPEGSVSTLKIQRTERGDSAVYLCASSLSGYTDTQYFGPGTRLTVL.